These 20 T cell receptor beta chains were sequenced from one sample in a study of STAT3 mutations in large granular lymphocyte leukemia. No antigens are known for them. TCRdb's table, derived via immunoSEQ multiplex PCR, lists solely in-frame clones and lacks some. The repertoire table contains 2,500 or so clones. Study outcomes and limitations: Every T-cell large granular lymphocyte leukemia patient had at least one immunodominant TCR beta clonotype.

Sequencing input: PBMCs. Receptors were obtained from a human donor with T large granular lymphocyte leukemia. The donor label of this sample is uncertain. Some clones in this sample may be carry-over from other donors' samples.

Worth noting for this clone: Because it lacks the conserved phenylalanine or tryptophan at the end, this CDR3 is likely a read error. The DNA is left out, because the CDR3 cannot be placed on it with certainty; the CDR3 is given as TCRdb lists it. The chain combines TRBV20-1 with TRBJ2-1; the table calls TRBD2, which could not be checked here. The CDR3 sequence runs 10 residues, both termini included. The V gene's germline CDR1 is DFQATT and CDR2 SNEGSKA (reference sequence). This CDR3 is CSASQAGGLK.

Note on this clone: No conserved phenylalanine or tryptophan ends this CDR3, so it is likely a read error. The DNA is omitted, as the CDR3 cannot be located on it reliably, and the CDR3 follows TCRdb's listing. This chain links TRBV19 with TRBJ1-4; the D call in the table, TRBD1, was not verified against the DNA. The CDR3 has 11 amino acids, counting both end residues. CDR1 LNHDA and CDR2 SQIVND come from the germline V gene (reference sequence). The CDR3 loop is CASSVGQGAEK.

As for this clone: Without the conserved terminal phenylalanine or tryptophan, this CDR3 likely stems from a read error. Because the CDR3's place on the DNA is in doubt, the DNA is left out and the CDR3 is given as listed by TCRdb. The J gene is TRBJ1-1, the V gene TRBV7-2; the DNA was not used to check the table's D call, TRBD1. In germline, CDR1 is SGHTA, CDR2 FQGNSA. The CDR3 is 9 residues long, counting both termini. The CDR3 loop is CASSLLWEG.

About this clone itself: The final CDR3 position lacks the conserved phenylalanine or tryptophan, pointing to a likely read error. The DNA is omitted, as the CDR3 cannot be located on it reliably, and the CDR3 follows TCRdb's listing. This chain joins TRBV20-1 and TRBJ2-3; TRBD1 was called by the table and not checked on the DNA. Germline CDR1 and CDR2: DFQATT and SNEGSKA (reference sequence). The CDR3 comprises 12 residues, both ends counted. The chain's CDR3 is CSARDLEDETDT.

Comments on this clone: The CDR3 end shows no conserved phenylalanine or tryptophan, and so a read error is likely. Because the CDR3's place on the DNA is in doubt, the DNA is left out and the CDR3 is given as listed by TCRdb. The chain has TRBV7-6 and TRBJ1-6; the DNA was not used to check the table's D call, TRBD1. The CDR3 length is 15 residues, termini included. The germline V gene has CDR1 SGHVS and CDR2 FNYEAQ. This CDR3 is CASSPQPPGPAYNSP.

Judged by frequency, this clone is medium-sized (0.01 to 0.1%). Likely a read error: the CDR3 ends without its conserved phenylalanine or tryptophan. The limits of the CDR3 on the DNA are not certain, so only TCRdb's listed CDR3 is given. The chain has TRBV6-1 and TRBJ1-3. CDR1 is MNHNS, CDR2 SASEGT, per germline. The CDR3 is 10 residues long, ends included. The CDR3: CASSVGGGSG.

In regard to this clone: No conserved phenylalanine or tryptophan is present at the end of the CDR3, so a read error is the likely explanation. It is unclear where the CDR3 begins or ends on the DNA, so no DNA is shown, and the CDR3 is as TCRdb lists it. The chain couples TRBV2 to TRBJ1-5; no check of the table's D call, TRBD1, against the DNA was made. Germline lookup yields CDR1 SNHLY and CDR2 FYNNEI. The CDR3 is 11 amino acids long, termini counted. CDR3 region: CASSGGVSNQP.

In regard to this clone: The conserved closing phenylalanine or tryptophan is absent in this CDR3, likely reflecting a read error. The DNA is omitted, as the CDR3 cannot be located on it reliably, and the CDR3 follows TCRdb's listing. The chain couples TRBV18 to TRBJ1-1; the table names TRBD1, a call not compared with the DNA. Germline V gene sequence: CDR1 KGHSH, CDR2 LQKENI. The CDR3 contains 12 residues when both ends are counted. The CDR3 is CASSPPAVYRTE.

About this clone: In this CDR3 the conserved last residue, phenylalanine or tryptophan, is missing, so a read error is likely. The DNA is omitted, as the CDR3 cannot be located on it reliably, and the CDR3 follows TCRdb's listing. The V call is TRBV5-1, the J call TRBJ2-1; the tabulated D call, TRBD1, remains unverified against the DNA. Ends included, the CDR3 has 13 residues. Germline-derived CDR1 and CDR2 are SGHRS and YFSETQ. CDR3 protein: CASSLVPGQGFNE.

This clone shows up as medium-sized by frequency. Since the CDR3 does not end with the conserved phenylalanine or tryptophan, this likely comes from a read error. It is unclear where the CDR3 begins or ends on the DNA, so no DNA is shown, and the CDR3 is as TCRdb lists it. The chain recombines TRBV19 with TRBJ2-5; the table's D call TRBD2 went unverified against the DNA. Germline assignment: CDR1 LNHDA and CDR2 SQIVND (reference sequence). The CDR3 length is 11 residues, termini included. The CDR3 spells CASMMDRRGET.

In the case of this clone: The conserved final phenylalanine or tryptophan is absent from the CDR3, which likely points to a read error. The limits of the CDR3 on the DNA are not certain, so only TCRdb's listed CDR3 is given. CDR3 sequence: CASSPPATGE. V gene TRBV2 combines with J gene TRBJ2-2; the table gives TRBD1 as D, unverified against the DNA. A total of 10 residues make up the CDR3, ends included. Germline V gene lookup returns CDR1 SNHLY and CDR2 FYNNEI.

Comments on this clone: The conserved closing phenylalanine or tryptophan is absent in this CDR3, likely reflecting a read error. The DNA is left out, because the CDR3 cannot be placed on it with certainty; the CDR3 is given as TCRdb lists it. V is TRBV5-1 and J is TRBJ2-3; the table's D call, TRBD2, was not checked against the DNA. The germline gives CDR1 SGHRS, CDR2 YFSETQ. The CDR3 sequence runs 11 residues, both termini included. CDR3 sequence reads: CASSTERGSDT.

As for this clone: No conserved phenylalanine or tryptophan is present at the end of the CDR3, so a read error is the likely explanation. The DNA is left out, because the CDR3 cannot be placed on it with certainty; the CDR3 is given as TCRdb lists it. The chain has TRBV10-3 and TRBJ1-4; the table names TRBD1, a call not compared with the DNA. Germline V gene lookup returns CDR1 ENHRY and CDR2 SYGVKD. The CDR3 totals 12 residues, both ends included. CDR3 residues: CAISETRQGNEK.

This clone is classed as medium-sized by frequency. The conserved final phenylalanine or tryptophan is absent from the CDR3, which likely points to a read error. The limits of the CDR3 on the DNA are not certain, so only TCRdb's listed CDR3 is given. The CDR3 reads CASSEPLDNE. The rearrangement links TRBV2 to TRBJ2-1; no DNA check was done on the table's D call, TRBD1. A total of 10 residues make up the CDR3, ends included. Per the germline V gene, CDR1 is SNHLY and CDR2 is FYNNEI.

On this clone itself: Since no conserved phenylalanine or tryptophan closes the CDR3, a read error is the likely cause. No DNA is shown, since the ends of the CDR3 on it are uncertain; the CDR3 is the one TCRdb lists. The chain couples TRBV18 to TRBJ1-5; the DNA was not compared with TRBD1, the D call given in the table. Germline V gene data show CDR1 as KGHSH and CDR2 as LQKENI. The CDR3 spans 12 amino acids, including both terminal residues. The CDR3 protein is CASSPDGELNQP.

This clone is called medium-sized based on its frequency. Lacking the conserved final phenylalanine or tryptophan, this CDR3 likely reflects a read error. The DNA is left out, because the CDR3 cannot be placed on it with certainty; the CDR3 is given as TCRdb lists it. V is TRBV24-1 and J is TRBJ2-1; TRBD1 is the table's D call, not checked against the DNA. The germline V gene has CDR1 KGHDR and CDR2 SFDVKD. The CDR3 adds up to 8 amino acids, both ends counted. The CDR3 protein is CATGDTNE.

To note about this clone: This CDR3 fails to terminate in the conserved phenylalanine or tryptophan, so it likely reflects a read error. No DNA is shown, since the ends of the CDR3 on it are uncertain; the CDR3 is the one TCRdb lists. The J gene is TRBJ2-3, the V gene TRBV7-2; the DNA was not compared with TRBD2, the D call given in the table. Germline-derived CDR1 and CDR2 are SGHTA and FQGNSA. The CDR3 is 12 residues long, ends included. CDR3 residues: CASSKLAGPTDT.

Remarks on this clone: As the CDR3 is not closed by the conserved phenylalanine or tryptophan, this likely results from a read error. Because the CDR3's place on the DNA is in doubt, the DNA is left out and the CDR3 is given as listed by TCRdb. J is TRBJ1-3 and V is TRBV30; TRBD1 is the table's D call, not checked against the DNA. Per germline, CDR1 GTSNPN and CDR2 SVGIG (reference sequence). The CDR3 contains 9 residues when both ends are counted. This CDR3 reads CAWTQRGNT.

Concerning this clone: A read error is likely, as this CDR3 ends without the conserved phenylalanine or tryptophan. Because the CDR3's place on the DNA is in doubt, the DNA is left out and the CDR3 is given as listed by TCRdb. This chain joins TRBV5-6 and TRBJ2-3; the table calls TRBD1, which could not be checked here. The CDR3 sequence runs 12 residues, both termini included. Per the germline V gene, CDR1 is SGHDT and CDR2 is YYEEEE. The CDR3 sequence: CASSLGAGRTDT.

According to its frequency, this clone is medium-sized. No conserved phenylalanine or tryptophan ends this CDR3, so it is likely a read error. The DNA is left out, because the CDR3 cannot be placed on it with certainty; the CDR3 is given as TCRdb lists it. The CDR3 reads CASSQDQAGLDT. The V call is TRBV4-1, the J call TRBJ2-3; the D call in the table, TRBD1, was not verified against the DNA. The germline CDR1 and CDR2 sequences are MGHRA and YSYEKL. From its first to its last residue, the CDR3 has 12 amino acids.